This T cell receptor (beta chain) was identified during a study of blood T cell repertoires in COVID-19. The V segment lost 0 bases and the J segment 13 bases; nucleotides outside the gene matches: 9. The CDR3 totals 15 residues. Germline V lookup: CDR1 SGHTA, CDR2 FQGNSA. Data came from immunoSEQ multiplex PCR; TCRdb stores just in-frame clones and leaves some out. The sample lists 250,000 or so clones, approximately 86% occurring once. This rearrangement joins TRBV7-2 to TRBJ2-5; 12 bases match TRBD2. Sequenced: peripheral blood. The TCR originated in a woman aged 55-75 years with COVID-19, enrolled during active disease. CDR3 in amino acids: CASSLATSGSNVLYF. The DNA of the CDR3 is TGTGCCAGCAGCTTAGCGACTAGCGGGAGCAATGTTCTGTACTTC.